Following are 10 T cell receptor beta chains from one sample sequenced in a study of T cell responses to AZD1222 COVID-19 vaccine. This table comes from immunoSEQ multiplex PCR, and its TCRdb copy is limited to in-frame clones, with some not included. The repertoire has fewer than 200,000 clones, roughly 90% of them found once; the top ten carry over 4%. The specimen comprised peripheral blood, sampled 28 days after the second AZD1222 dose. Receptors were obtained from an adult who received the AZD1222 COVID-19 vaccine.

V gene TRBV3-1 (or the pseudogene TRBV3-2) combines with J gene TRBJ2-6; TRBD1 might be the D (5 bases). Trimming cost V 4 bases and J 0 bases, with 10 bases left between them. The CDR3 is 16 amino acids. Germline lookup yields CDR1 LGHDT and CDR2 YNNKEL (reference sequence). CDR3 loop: CASSPQGSSGANVLTF. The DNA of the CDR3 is TGTGCCAGCAGCCCGCAGGGTTCCTCTGGGGCCAACGTCCTGACTTTC.

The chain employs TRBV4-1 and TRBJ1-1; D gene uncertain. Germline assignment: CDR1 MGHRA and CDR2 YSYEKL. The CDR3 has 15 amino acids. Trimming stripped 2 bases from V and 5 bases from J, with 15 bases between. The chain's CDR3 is CASSQQIDPGTEAFF. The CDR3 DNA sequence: TGCGCCAGCAGCCAACAGATCGATCCTGGGACTGAAGCTTTCTTT.

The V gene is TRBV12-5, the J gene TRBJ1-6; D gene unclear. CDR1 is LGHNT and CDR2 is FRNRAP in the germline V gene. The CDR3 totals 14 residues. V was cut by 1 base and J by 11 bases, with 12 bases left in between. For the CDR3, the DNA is TGTGCTAGTGGTTTGGAGGGATCTCGGGCACCCCTCCACTTT. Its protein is CASGLEGSRAPLHF.

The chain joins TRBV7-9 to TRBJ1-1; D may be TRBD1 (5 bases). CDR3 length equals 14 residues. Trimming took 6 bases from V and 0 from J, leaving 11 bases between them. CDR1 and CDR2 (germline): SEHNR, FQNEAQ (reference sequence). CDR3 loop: CASSKQGVNTEAFF. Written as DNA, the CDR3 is TGTGCCAGCAGTAAGCAGGGAGTGAACACTGAAGCTTTCTTT. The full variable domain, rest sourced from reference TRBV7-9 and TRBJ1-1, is DTGVSQNPRHKITKRGQNVTFRCDPISEHNRLYWYRQTLGQGPEFLTYFQNEAQLEKSRLLSDRFSAERPKGSFSTLEIQRTEQGDSAMYLCASSKQGVNTEAFFGQGTRLTVV.

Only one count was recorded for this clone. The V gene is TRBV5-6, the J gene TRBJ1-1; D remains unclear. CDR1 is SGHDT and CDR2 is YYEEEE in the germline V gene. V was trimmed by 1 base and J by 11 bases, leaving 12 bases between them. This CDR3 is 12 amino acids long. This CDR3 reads CASSLSSLEAFF. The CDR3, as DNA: TGTGCCAGCAGCTTGAGCAGTCTTGAGGCTTTCTTT.

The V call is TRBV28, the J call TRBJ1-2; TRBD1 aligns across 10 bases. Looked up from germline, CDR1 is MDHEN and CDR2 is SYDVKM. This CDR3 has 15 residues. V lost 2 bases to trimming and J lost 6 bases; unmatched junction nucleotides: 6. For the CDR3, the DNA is TGTGCCAGCAGTTTACTGGGGGACAGGGGCGATGGCTACACCTTC. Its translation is CASSLLGDRGDGYTF.

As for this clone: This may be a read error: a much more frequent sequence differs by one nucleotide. The CDR3 protein is CASSPDRNYGYTF. CDR3 coding DNA: TGTGCCAGCAGCCCAGACAGAAACTATGGCTACACCTTC. V is TRBV5-6 and J is TRBJ1-2; TRBD1 might be the D (5 bases). Germline loops: CDR1 SGHDT, CDR2 YYEEEE. V was clipped by 4 bases and J by 2 bases, with 9 bases between them. The CDR3 consists of 13 residues.

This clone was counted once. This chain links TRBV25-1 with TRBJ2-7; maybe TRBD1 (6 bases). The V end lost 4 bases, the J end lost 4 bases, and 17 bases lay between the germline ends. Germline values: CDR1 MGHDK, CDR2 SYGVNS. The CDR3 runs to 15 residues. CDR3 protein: CASSVQGLPQYEQYF. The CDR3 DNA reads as TGTGCCAGCAGTGTACAGGGCCTCCCCCAGTACGAGCAGTACTTC.

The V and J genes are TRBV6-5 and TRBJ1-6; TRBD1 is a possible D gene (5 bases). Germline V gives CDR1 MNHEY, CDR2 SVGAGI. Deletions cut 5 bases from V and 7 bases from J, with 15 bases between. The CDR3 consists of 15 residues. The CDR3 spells CASSLRQMGNSPLHF. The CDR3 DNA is TGTGCCAGCAGTCTAAGACAGATGGGGAATTCACCCCTCCACTTT.

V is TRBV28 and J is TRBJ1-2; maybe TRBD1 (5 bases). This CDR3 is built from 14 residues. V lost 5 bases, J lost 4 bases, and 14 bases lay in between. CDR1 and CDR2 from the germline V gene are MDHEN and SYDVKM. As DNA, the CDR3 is TGTGCCAGCAGTCCCACCGGGGGGACCTATGGCTACACCTTC. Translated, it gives CASSPTGGTYGYTF.